This T cell receptor (beta chain) stems from a study of cytomegalovirus exposure and HLA in healthy donors. Regarding this clone: Its antigen is undetermined.

With 60 Vbeta and 13 Jbeta primers, the PCR was carried out. Clones were read by immunoSEQ multiplex PCR, and TCRdb kept only the in-frame ones, dropping some. The sample lists 90,000 to 140,000 clones; around 15% were seen once. Findings and limits, study-wide: Overall, around 160 TCR beta chains were annotated as cytomegalovirus-associated.

Germline V gene lookup returns CDR1 GTSNPN and CDR2 SVGIG (reference sequence). V gave up 6 bases and J gave up 3 bases; unmatched junction bases: 6. The CDR3 spans 13 residues. Sequences were obtained from PBMCs. The clonotype originates from a female donor in good health and CMV-seronegative. This sequence joins TRBV30 and TRBJ2-3, with TRBD2 matching 7 bases. CDR3 DNA sequence: TGTGCCTGTTCAGCGGGGTATACAGATACGCAGTATTTT. It translates to CACSAGYTDTQYF.